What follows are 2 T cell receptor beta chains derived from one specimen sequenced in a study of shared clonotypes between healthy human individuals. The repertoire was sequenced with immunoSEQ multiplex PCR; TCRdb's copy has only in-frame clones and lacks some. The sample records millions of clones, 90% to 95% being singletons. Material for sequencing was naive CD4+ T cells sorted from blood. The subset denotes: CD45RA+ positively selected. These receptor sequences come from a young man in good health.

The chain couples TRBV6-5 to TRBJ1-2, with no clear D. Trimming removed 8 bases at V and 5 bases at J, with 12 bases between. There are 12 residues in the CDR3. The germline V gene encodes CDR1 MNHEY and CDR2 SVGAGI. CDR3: CASGTVGYGYTF. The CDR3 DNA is TGTGCCAGCGGTACAGTGGGATATGGCTACACCTTC.

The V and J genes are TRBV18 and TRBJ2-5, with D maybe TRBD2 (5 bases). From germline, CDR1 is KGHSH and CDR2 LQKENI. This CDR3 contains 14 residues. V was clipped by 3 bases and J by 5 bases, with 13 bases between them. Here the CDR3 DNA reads TGTGCCAGCTCACCCGCTAGCCAAGGGGAGACCCAGTACTTC. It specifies CASSPASQGETQYF.